The rows below give T cell receptor beta chains drawn from one sample of a study of memory B cells and T cells in multiple sclerosis. For these TCRs, the target antigens are not known. Only in-frame clones appear in the TCRdb table, and some are missing; sequencing was by immunoSEQ multiplex PCR. The table records roughly 30,000 clones, roughly 86% of them present only once. The material sequenced was PBMCs from blood kept in culture. The receptors were gathered from a human donor with multiple sclerosis. Each CDR3 is given with its conserved first and last residue. D genes are given only for firm matches. Some rows mark clone size as missing; the rest say once, few, many or name a class of expanded clone.

clone_size	j_call	v_call	d_call	cdr3_nt	cdr3_aa
once	TRBJ1-1	TRBV6-1	TRBD1	TGTGCCAGCAGTGATCGACAGGGGATGACTGAAGCTTTCTTT	CASSDRQGMTEAFF
-	TRBJ1-2	TRBV4-1	-	TGCGCCAGCAGCCAAGATCGCGGTTATGGGGGCATCTCCGTCTATGGCTACACCTTC	CASSQDRGYGGISVYGYTF
-	TRBJ2-7	TRBV6-1	TRBD1	TGTGCCAGCAGTGAAGGAGGGACAGGGCATCGAAGAAATTACTACGAGCAGTACTTC	CASSEGGTGHRRNYYEQYF
-	TRBJ2-7	TRBV7-8	TRBD1	TGTGCCAGCAGCTTAAATTCGGTGGGGACAGGGACCTACGAGCAGTACTTC	CASSLNSVGTGTYEQYF
-	TRBJ1-2	TRBV5-4	TRBD1	TGTGCCAGCAGCAGGGATCCGGGACAGGGTAACTATGGCTACACCTTC	CASSRDPGQGNYGYTF
-	TRBJ1-1	TRBV19	-	TGTGCCAGTAGTATCCGGGGGCAGGGCGCTGAAGCTTTCTTT	CASSIRGQGAEAFF
-	TRBJ2-7	TRBV14	TRBD1	TGTGCCAGCAGCCAAGGGGACAGGACCCAAGACCTCTACGAGCAGTACTTC	CASSQGDRTQDLYEQYF
-	TRBJ2-2	TRBV19	-	TGTGCCAGTACATATGGAGGCGGGGAGCTGTTTTTT	CASTYGGGELFF
-	TRBJ1-1	TRBV6-5	-	TGTGCCAGCAGTTACTCCTCCCGCGCTTTCTTT	CASSYSSRAFF
once	TRBJ1-3	TRBV5-1	-	TGCGCCAGCAGCTTGGGGCTTCAAACAGGGACTTCTGGAAACACCATATATTTT	CASSLGLQTGTSGNTIYF
-	TRBJ2-7	TRBV4-1	-	TGCGCCAGCAGCCAAGTAGCTAGCTCGTCCTACGAGCAGTACTTC	CASSQVASSSYEQYF
-	TRBJ2-7	TRBV27	TRBD1	TGTGCCAGCAGTTTATCCTTGGGACAGGGCTACGAGCAGTACTTC	CASSLSLGQGYEQYF
-	TRBJ1-2	TRBV6-5	-	TGTGCCAGCAGTTACTCGAGACATTGGAACTATGGCTACACCTTC	CASSYSRHWNYGYTF
-	TRBJ1-5	TRBV10-2	-	TGCGCCAGCAGTGAGCGGGGGAATCAGCCCCAGCATTTT	CASSERGNQPQHF
-	TRBJ2-5	TRBV28	TRBD2	TGTGCCAGCAGCCCCCCGAGCGGGATGAGGGAGCAGTACTTC	CASSPPSGMREQYF
-	TRBJ2-7	TRBV2	TRBD1	TGTGCCAGCATGGGGACAGCCTACGAGCAGTACTTC	CASMGTAYEQYF
-	TRBJ2-4	TRBV4-1	-	TGCGCCAGCAGCCAACTGCAAGCGAACATTCAGTACTTC	CASSQLQANIQYF
-	TRBJ2-4	TRBV11-2	TRBD2	TGTGCCAGCAGCCAGCTCGGGGGAGGGAACATTCAGTACTTC	CASSQLGGGNIQYF
-	TRBJ2-7	TRBV28	-	TGTGCCAGCAGCCGACTGGACAGGGAGGGCGAGCAGTACTTC	CASSRLDREGEQYF
-	TRBJ2-7	TRBV15	-	TGTGCCACCAGCAGAGATAGGACCCGGCGGGGCGAGCAGTACTTC	CATSRDRTRRGEQYF
-	TRBJ1-6	TRBV27	TRBD1	TGTGCCAGCAGAGGACAGGGCGCTTCACCCCTCCACTTT	CASRGQGASPLHF
-	TRBJ2-3	TRBV7-6	TRBD2	TGTGCCAGCGGTACTAGCGGCTTCACAGATACGCAGTATTTT	CASGTSGFTDTQYF
-	TRBJ1-5	TRBV10-2	TRBD1	TGCGCCAGCAGTGGATACACAGGGGGCAATCAGCCCCAGCATTTT	CASSGYTGGNQPQHF
-	TRBJ2-1	TRBV6-5	-	TGTGCCAGCAGTTACCGTTCCCTGGGGCGGAACAATGAGCAGTTCTTC	CASSYRSLGRNNEQFF
-	TRBJ2-3	TRBV19	TRBD2	TGTGCCAGTAGTCCGCCGGGGGTAGCGGGAGTGGCCCATACGCAGTATTTT	CASSPPGVAGVAHTQYF
few	TRBJ2-7	TRBV4-1	-	TGCGCCAGCAGCCAAGATCCGGGGTGGGAGCAGTACTTC	CASSQDPGWEQYF
-	TRBJ2-7	TRBV29-1	TRBD1	TGCAGCGTCAGGACAGGGGACAGCTACGAGCAGTACTTC	CSVRTGDSYEQYF
-	TRBJ1-2	TRBV5-6	-	TGTGCCAGCAGCTCTTGGTTTGGGCGGAATGGCTACACCTTC	CASSSWFGRNGYTF
-	TRBJ2-3	TRBV5-4	-	TGTGCCAGCAGCTTGGGAGTGGACGGGGCGGGAGATACGCAGTATTTT	CASSLGVDGAGDTQYF
-	TRBJ1-2	TRBV6-1	TRBD1	TGTGCCAGCAGTGAACCACTCGGACAGGGGTCGGGCTACACCTTC	CASSEPLGQGSGYTF
-	TRBJ2-5	TRBV11-2	-	TGTGCCAGCAGCTTTGGCGAGACCCAGTACTTC	CASSFGETQYF
-	TRBJ1-4	TRBV19	-	TGTGCCAGTAACACGCCCCCTAATGAAAAACTGTTTTTT	CASNTPPNEKLFF
-	TRBJ1-2	TRBV5-6	-	TGTGCCAGCAGCTTGGAACAGAGAGGGGGCTACACCTTC	CASSLEQRGGYTF
-	TRBJ2-5	TRBV29-1	-	TGCAGCGTTGAAGTTCAGGGGGGCGCAGAGACCCAGTACTTC	CSVEVQGGAETQYF
-	TRBJ2-3	TRBV5-1	TRBD2	TGCGCCAGCAGCTTTTCTAGCGGGGGGGCAATAGATACGCAGTATTTT	CASSFSSGGAIDTQYF
-	TRBJ2-1	TRBV29-1	-	TGCAGCGTTGGGCAGCTTGAGCAGTTCTTC	CSVGQLEQFF
-	TRBJ2-5	TRBV29-1	-	TGCAGCATTCTGGAAGTGGGAGAGACCCAGTACTTC	CSILEVGETQYF
-	TRBJ1-2	TRBV29-1	-	TGCAGCGTTGATTCAGCGAGGGCCTATGGCTACACCTTC	CSVDSARAYGYTF
-	TRBJ1-2	TRBV7-2	TRBD1	TGTGCCAGCAGTGCACAGGGGAACTATGGCTACACCTTC	CASSAQGNYGYTF
-	TRBJ2-7	TRBV6-9	-	TGTGCCAGCAGTTCATTCGGGACACCATCCTACGAGCAGTACTTC	CASSSFGTPSYEQYF
-	TRBJ2-1	TRBV27	-	TGTGCCAGCAGTTTAGGCTCCTACAATGAGCAGTTCTTC	CASSLGSYNEQFF
-	TRBJ2-1	TRBV5-1	TRBD2	TGCGCCAGCAGCACCGGACTAGCGGGCGCCGTGTCCTACAATGAGCAGTTCTTC	CASSTGLAGAVSYNEQFF